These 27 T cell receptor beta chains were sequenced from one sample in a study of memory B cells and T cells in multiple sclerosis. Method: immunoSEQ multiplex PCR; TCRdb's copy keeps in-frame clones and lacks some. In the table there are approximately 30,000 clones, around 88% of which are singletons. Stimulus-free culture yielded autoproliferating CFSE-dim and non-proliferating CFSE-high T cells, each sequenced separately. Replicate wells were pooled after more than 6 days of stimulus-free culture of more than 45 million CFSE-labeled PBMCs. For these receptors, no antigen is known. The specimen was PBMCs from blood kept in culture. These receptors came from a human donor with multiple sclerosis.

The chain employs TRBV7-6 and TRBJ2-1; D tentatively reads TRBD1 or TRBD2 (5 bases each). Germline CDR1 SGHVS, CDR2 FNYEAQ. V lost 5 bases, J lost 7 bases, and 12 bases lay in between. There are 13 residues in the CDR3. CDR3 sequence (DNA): TGTGCCAGCAGCCCAGGGACCATTAATGAGCAGTTCTTC. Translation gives CASSPGTINEQFF.

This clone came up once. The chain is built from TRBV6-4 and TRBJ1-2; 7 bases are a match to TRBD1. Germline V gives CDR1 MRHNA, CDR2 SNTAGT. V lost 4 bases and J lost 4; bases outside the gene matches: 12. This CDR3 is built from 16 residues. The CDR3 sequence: CASSVRVLDRVYGYTF. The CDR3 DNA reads TGTGCCAGCAGTGTACGGGTCTTAGACAGGGTCTATGGCTACACCTTC.

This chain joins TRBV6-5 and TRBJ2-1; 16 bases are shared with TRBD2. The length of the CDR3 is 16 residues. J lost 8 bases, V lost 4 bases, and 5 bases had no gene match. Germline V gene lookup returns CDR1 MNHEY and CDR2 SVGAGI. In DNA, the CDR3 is TGTGCCAGCAGTTGGGGACTAGCGGGGGGGCCGGATGAGCAGTTCTTC. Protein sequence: CASSWGLAGGPDEQFF.

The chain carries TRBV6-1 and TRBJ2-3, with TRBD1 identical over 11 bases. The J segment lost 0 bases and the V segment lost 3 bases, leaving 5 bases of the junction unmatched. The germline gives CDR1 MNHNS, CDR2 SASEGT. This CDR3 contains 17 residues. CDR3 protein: CASSERTGGLSTDTQYF. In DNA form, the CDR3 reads TGTGCCAGCAGTGAGAGGACAGGGGGCTTGAGCACAGATACGCAGTATTTT.

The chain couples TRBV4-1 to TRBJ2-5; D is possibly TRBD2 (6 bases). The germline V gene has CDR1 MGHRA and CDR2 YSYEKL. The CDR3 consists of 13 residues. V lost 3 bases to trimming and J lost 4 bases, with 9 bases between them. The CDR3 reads CASSHDSGETQYF. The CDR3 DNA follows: TGCGCCAGCAGCCACGATAGCGGAGAGACCCAGTACTTC.

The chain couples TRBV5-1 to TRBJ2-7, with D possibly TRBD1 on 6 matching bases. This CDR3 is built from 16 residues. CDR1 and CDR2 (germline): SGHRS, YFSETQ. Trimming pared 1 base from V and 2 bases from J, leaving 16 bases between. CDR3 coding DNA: TGCGCCAGCAGCTTGTGGACCGGGACAAGGACCTACGAGCAGTACTTC. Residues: CASSLWTGTRTYEQYF.

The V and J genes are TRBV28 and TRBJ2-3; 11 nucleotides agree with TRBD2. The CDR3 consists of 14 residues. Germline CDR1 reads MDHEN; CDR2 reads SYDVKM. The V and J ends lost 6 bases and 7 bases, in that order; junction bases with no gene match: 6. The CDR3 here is CASSGTSGLYTQYF. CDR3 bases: TGTGCCAGCAGCGGGACTAGCGGCCTTTATACGCAGTATTTT.

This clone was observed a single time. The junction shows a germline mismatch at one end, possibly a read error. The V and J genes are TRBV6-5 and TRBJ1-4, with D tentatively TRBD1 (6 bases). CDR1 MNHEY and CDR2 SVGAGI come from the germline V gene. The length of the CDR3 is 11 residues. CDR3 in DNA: TGTGCCCCCCAAACACCCAGGGGTGCTGTTTTT. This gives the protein CAPQTPRGAVF.

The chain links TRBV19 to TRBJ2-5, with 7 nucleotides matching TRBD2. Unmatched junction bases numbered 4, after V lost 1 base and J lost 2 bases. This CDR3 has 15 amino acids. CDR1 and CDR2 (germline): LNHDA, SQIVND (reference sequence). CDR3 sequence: CASSIGGLSQETQYF. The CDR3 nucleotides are TGTGCCAGTAGTATAGGGGGACTATCTCAAGAGACCCAGTACTTC.

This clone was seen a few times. The CDR3 DNA follows: TGCAGCGTTTCCAGGGGGATGAACACTGAAGCTTTCTTT. Its translation: CSVSRGMNTEAFF. This chain uses TRBV29-1 with TRBJ1-1; 7 positions agree with TRBD1. The CDR3 totals 13 residues. V shed 5 bases and J 0 bases; nucleotides not matched to a gene: 3. CDR1 and CDR2 from the germline V gene are SQVTM and ANQGSEA.

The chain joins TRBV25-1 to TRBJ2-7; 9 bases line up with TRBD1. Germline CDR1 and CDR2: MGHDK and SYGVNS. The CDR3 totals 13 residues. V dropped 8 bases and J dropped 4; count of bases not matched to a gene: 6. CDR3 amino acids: CASGGQGRYEQYF. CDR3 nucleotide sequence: TGTGCCAGCGGGGGACAGGGAAGATACGAGCAGTACTTC.

The CDR3 DNA sequence: TGCGCCAGCAGTAGTACTGGCCAAGAGACCCAGTACTTC. The encoded protein is CASSSTGQETQYF. This sequence joins TRBV10-1 and TRBJ2-5; D gene uncertain. CDR3 length: 13 amino acids. V lost 5 bases and J 1 base, leaving 8 bases between the germline ends. Germline V lookup: CDR1 WNHNN, CDR2 SYGVQD (reference sequence).

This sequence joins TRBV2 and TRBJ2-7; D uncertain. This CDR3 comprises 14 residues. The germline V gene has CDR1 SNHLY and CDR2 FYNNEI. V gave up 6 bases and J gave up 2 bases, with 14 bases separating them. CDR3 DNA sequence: TGTGCCAGCAGGCCTTACAGTACCCCCTACGAGCAGTACTTC. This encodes CASRPYSTPYEQYF. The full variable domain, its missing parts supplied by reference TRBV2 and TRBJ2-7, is EPEVTQTPSHQVTQMGQEVILRCVPISNHLYFYWYRQILGQKVEFLVSFYNNEISEKSEIFDDQFSVERPDGSNFTLKIRSTKLEDSAMYFCASRPYSTPYEQYFGPGTRLTVT.

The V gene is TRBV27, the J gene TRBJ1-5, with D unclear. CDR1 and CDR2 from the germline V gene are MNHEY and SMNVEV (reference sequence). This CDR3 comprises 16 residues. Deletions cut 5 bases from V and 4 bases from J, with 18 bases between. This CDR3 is CASSHWGGTENQPQHF. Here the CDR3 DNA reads TGTGCCAGCAGTCACTGGGGTGGCACAGAAAATCAGCCCCAGCATTTT.

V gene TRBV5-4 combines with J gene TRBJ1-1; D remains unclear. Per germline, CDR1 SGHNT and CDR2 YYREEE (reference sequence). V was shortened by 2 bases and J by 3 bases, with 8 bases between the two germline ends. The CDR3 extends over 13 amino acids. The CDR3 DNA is TGTGCCAGCAGCTTAGACCACGACACTGAAGCTTTCTTT. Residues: CASSLDHDTEAFF. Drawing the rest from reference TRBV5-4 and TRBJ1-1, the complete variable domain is ETGVTQSPTHLIKTRGQQVTLRCSSQSGHNTVSWYQQALGQGPQFIFQYYREEENGRGNFPPRFSGLQFPNYSSELNVNALELDDSALYLCASSLDHDTEAFFGQGTRLTVV.

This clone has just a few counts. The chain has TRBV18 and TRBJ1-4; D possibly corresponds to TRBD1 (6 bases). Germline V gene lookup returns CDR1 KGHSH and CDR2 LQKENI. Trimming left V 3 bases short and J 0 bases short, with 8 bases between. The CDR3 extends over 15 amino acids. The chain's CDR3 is CASSPDRSTNEKLFF. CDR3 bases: TGTGCCAGCTCACCCGACAGGTCAACTAATGAAAAACTGTTTTTT.

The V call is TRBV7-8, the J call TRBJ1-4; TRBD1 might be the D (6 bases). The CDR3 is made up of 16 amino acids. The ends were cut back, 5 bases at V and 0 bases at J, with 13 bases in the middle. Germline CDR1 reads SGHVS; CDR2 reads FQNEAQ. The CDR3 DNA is TGTGCCAGCAGCCCCCAGGCAGGGGCAACTAATGAAAAACTGTTTTTT. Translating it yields CASSPQAGATNEKLFF.

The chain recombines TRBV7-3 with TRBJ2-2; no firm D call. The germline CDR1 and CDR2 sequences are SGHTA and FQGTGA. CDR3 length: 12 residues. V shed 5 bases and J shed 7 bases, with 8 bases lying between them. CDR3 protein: CASSPRHGELFF. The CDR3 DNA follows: TGTGCCAGCAGCCCACGACACGGGGAGCTGTTTTTT.

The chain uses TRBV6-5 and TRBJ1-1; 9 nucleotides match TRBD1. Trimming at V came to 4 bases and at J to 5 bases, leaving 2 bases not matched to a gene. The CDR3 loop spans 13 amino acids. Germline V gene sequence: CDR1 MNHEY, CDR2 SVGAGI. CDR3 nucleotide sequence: TGTGCCAGCAGTTTGGGGACAGGGACTGAAGCTTTCTTT. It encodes CASSLGTGTEAFF.

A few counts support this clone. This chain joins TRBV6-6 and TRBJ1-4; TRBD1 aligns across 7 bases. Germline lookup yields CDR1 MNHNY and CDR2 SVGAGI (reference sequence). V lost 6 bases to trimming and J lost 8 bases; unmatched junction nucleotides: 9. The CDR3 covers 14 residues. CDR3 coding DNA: TGTGCCAGCAGCTACGAAGGGGGCGACGAAAAACTGTTTTTT. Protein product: CASSYEGGDEKLFF.

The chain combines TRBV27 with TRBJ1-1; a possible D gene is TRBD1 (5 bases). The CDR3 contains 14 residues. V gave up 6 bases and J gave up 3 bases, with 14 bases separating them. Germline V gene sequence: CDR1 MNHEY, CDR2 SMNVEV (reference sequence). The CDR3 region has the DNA TGTGCCAGCAGCCTGTTAGTAGGGGACACTGAAGCTTTCTTT. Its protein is CASSLLVGDTEAFF.

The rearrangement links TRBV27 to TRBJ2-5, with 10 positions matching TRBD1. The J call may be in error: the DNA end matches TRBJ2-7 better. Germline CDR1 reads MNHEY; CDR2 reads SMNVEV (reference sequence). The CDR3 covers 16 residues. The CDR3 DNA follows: TGTGCCAGCAGTTTAACACCCGGGACAGGGGTCCACGAGCAGTACTTC. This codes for CASSLTPGTGVHEQYF.

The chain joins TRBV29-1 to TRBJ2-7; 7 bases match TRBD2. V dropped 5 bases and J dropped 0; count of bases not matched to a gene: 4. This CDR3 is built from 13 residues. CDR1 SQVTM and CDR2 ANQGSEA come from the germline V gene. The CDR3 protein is CSVRGGISYEQYF. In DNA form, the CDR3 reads TGCAGCGTTCGCGGGGGAATCTCCTACGAGCAGTACTTC.

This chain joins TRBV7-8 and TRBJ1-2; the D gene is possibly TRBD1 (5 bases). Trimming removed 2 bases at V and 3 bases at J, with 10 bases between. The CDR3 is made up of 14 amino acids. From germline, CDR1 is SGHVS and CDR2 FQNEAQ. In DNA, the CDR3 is TGTGCCAGCAGCTTATCGGGGGGGGACTATGGCTACACCTTC. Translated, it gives CASSLSGGDYGYTF. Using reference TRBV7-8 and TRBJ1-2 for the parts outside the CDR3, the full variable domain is GAGVSQSPRYKVAKRGQDVALRCDPISGHVSLFWYQQALGQGPEFLTYFQNEAQLDKSGLPSDRFFAERPEGSVSTLKIQRTQQEDSAVYLCASSLSGGDYGYTFGSGTRLTVV.

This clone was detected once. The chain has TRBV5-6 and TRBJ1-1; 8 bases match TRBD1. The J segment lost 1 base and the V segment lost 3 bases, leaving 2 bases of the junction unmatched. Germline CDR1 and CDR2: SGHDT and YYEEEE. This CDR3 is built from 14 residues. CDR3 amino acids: CASSSGQGNTEAFF. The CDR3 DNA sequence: TGTGCCAGCAGCTCCGGACAGGGGAACACTGAAGCTTTCTTT.

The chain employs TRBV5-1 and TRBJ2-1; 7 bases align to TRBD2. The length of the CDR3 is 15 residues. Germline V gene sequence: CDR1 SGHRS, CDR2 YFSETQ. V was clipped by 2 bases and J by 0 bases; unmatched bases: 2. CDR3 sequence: CASSFERGSYNEQFF. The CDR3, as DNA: TGCGCCAGCAGCTTTGAGCGGGGCTCCTACAATGAGCAGTTCTTC.

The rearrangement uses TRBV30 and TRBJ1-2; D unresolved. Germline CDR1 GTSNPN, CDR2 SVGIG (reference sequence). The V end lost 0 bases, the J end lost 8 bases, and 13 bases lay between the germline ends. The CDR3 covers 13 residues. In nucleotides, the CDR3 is TGTGCCTGGAGTGTCGGCGGCTCGAAGGGCTACACCTTC. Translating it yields CAWSVGGSKGYTF.